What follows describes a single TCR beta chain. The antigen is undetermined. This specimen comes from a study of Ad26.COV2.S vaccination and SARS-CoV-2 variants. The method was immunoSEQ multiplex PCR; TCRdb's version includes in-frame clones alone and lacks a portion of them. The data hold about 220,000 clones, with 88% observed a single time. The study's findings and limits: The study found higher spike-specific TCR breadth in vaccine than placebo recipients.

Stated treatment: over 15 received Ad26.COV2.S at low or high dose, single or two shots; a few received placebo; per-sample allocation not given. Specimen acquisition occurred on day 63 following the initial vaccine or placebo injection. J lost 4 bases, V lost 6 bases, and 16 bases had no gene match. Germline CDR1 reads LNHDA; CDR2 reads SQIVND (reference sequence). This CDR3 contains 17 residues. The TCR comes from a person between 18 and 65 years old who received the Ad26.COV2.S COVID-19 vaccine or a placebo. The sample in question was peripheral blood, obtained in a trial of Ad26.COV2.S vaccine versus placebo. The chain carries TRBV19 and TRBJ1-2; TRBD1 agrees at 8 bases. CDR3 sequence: CASRVDREATRFYGYTF. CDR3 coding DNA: TGTGCCAGTAGGGTGGACAGGGAAGCTACCCGATTCTATGGCTACACCTTC.